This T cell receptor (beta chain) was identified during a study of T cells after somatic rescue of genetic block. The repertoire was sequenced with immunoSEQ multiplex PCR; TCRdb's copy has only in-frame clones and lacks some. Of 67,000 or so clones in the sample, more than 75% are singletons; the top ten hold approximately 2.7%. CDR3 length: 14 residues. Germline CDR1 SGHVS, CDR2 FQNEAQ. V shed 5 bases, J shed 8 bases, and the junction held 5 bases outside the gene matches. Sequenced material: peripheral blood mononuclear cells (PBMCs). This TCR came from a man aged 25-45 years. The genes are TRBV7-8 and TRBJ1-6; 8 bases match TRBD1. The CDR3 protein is CASSPRTGHSPLHF. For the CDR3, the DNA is TGTGCCAGCAGCCCCCGGACAGGGCATTCACCCCTCCACTTT.